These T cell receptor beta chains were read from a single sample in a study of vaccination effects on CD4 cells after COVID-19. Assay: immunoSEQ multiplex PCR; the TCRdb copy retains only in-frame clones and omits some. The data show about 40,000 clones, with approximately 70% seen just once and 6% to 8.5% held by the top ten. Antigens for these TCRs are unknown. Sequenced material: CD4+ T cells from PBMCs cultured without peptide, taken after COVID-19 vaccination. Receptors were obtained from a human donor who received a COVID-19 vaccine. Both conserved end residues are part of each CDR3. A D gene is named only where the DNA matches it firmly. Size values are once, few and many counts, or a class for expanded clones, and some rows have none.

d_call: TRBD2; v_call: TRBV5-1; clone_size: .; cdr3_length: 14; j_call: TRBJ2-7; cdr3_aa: CASQTTSGNYEQYF; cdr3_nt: TGCGCCAGTCAGACTACTAGCGGGAACTACGAGCAGTACTTC
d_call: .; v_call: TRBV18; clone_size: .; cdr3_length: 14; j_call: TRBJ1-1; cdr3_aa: CASSPPLGVTEAFF; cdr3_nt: TGTGCCAGCTCACCACCGTTGGGTGTGACTGAAGCTTTCTTT
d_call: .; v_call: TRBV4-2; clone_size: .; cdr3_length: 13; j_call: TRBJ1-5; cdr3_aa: CASSQDLDQPQHF; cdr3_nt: TGTGCCAGCAGCCAAGATCTCGATCAGCCCCAGCATTTT
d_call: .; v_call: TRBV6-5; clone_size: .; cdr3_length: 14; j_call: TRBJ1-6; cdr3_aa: CASRRDSYNSPLHF; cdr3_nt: TGTGCCAGCAGAAGGGACTCCTATAATTCACCCCTCCACTTT
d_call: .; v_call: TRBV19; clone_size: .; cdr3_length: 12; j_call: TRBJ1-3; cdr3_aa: CASSPQENTIYF; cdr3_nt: TGTGCCAGTAGTCCACAGGAAAACACCATATATTTT
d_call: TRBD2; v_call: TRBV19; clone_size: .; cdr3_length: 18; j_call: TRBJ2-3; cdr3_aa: CASSPYARLAGVRDTQYF; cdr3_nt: TGTGCCAGTAGCCCCTACGCGAGGCTAGCGGGGGTGCGGGATACGCAGTATTTT
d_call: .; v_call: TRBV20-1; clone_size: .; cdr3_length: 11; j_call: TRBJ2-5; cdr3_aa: CSARGGETQYF; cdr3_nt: TGCAGTGCTAGAGGGGGGGAGACCCAGTACTTC
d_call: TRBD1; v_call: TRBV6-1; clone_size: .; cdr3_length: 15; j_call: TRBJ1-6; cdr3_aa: CASSELQGRDSPLHF; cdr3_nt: TGTGCCAGCAGTGAGTTACAGGGGAGGGATTCACCCCTCCACTTT
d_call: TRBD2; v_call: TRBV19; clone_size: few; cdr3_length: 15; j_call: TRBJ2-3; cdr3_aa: CASSIPGGIDDTQYF; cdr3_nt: TGTGCCAGTAGTATACCCGGGGGGATCGACGATACGCAGTATTTT
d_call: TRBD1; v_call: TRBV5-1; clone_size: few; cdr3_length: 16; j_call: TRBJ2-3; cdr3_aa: CASSLGSTGAGDTQYF; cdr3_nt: TGCGCCAGCAGCTTGGGCTCGACAGGGGCAGGAGATACGCAGTATTTT
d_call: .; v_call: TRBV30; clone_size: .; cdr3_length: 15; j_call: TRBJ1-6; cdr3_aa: CAWIGRSSYNSPLHF; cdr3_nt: TGTGCCTGGATCGGCAGGAGCTCCTATAATTCACCCCTCCACTTT